This TCR beta chain was sequenced in a study of T cell responses to AZD1222 COVID-19 vaccine (dated by TCRdb to the early 2020s). For context, the study as a whole: A total of 233 trial participants underwent TCR sequencing, of whom 207 had received two doses of AZD1222 and about 25 had received two doses of the MenACWY control vaccine. Trial participants were enrolled by age into 18-55, 56-69 and 70-plus year subgroups, with approximately 160, 26 and 62 TCR-sequenced participants respectively. Results and caveats for the whole study, not just this receptor: Because no day 14 peak-response samples were available, repertoires were characterized only after the peak T cell response. Participants were mostly white British, with more females than males. The authors suggested clonal diversity may have been underestimated. After two AZD1222 doses, both the breadth and the depth of spike-specific TCRs were significantly higher than at day 0 and than in MenACWY recipients. Conclusions about previously exposed vaccinees were limited because only a handful of AZD1222 recipients were SARS-CoV-2 seropositive at baseline. The 56-69-year group was small, and its depth increase did not reach significance, likely because of low power. CD4 TCRs associated with the vaccine covered the entire spike protein, and the dominant responses were in regions 160-218 and 743-854. Nearly half of unique spike-specific TCRs reportedly recognized epitopes outside regions mutated in the B.1.351 and B.1.1.7 variants.

At the junction V is shortened by 4 bases and J by 7 bases, with 15 bases in between. The CDR3 contains 13 residues, cysteine and phenylalanine counted. The only DNA kept is the CDR3, 39 bases in frame from the first base. From a lookup of the germline V gene, CDR1 and CDR2 are SGHRS and YFSETQ. About this clone itself: Its cognate antigen has yet to be identified. The input lacks base qualities; no much larger clone sits a single base away.

The intended sense of this specimen's time point label: about 28 days (+/-7) after the second vaccine dose. Because spike-specific TCR depth and breadth did not differ between the two schedules, AZD1222 recipients who got a second dose at roughly 4 weeks were pooled with those who got a second dose at roughly 12 weeks. Vaccinee samples were obtained from the UK trials COV001 and COV002, which included a single-blind randomized controlled phase 2/3 trial of AZD1222 (ChAdOx1 nCoV-19) in healthy adults. Trial participant PBMC samples were collected at day 0 and day 28 after the second dose for TCRbeta chain sequencing. The CDR3 regions of human TCRbeta chains were analyzed by immunosequencing. In the paper's pipeline: Repertoire TCRs were matched against a reference library of SARS-CoV-2-specific TCRs generated with the MIRA antigen-specificity platform. Breadth meant the fraction of unique TCRs that were SARS-CoV-2-associated, whereas depth meant the fraction of total T cells that were SARS-CoV-2-associated. Using the MIRA data, each spike-specific TCR was assigned both to the spike region to which the TCR was reactive and to a CD4 or CD8 class. Log10-transformed breadth and depth values were compared by one-way ANOVA with Sidak's multiple comparisons tests. The source is immuneACCESS, and TCRdb retained only in-frame sequences with V and J called. Part of the clones is not carried over; for the studies checked, unresolved V genes explain less than half of this, and the remainder is unexplained. V, J and clone size reflect that table, while D and trimming were determined from the DNA. The sample table shows under 95,000 clones, and roughly 90% are seen once. The top ten constitute 1.3% to 1.5% of the sample.

The sequence was collected from an adult who received the AZD1222 COVID-19 vaccine. The chain joins TRBV5-1 to TRBJ2-7; too little of a D gene remains to name it. Specimen: peripheral blood, collected 28 days after the second AZD1222 dose. The DNA sequence is TGCGCCAGCAGCCCCGGCTGGGGATTTGAGCAGTACTTC. This yields the protein CASSPGWGFEQYF.